The T cell receptor beta chain described here comes from a study of patients and donors after allogeneic stem cell transplantation (dated by TCRdb to about 2020). The library was built by means of RT-PCR. TCRdb records NextSeq 550 as the sequencer. The raw public data were reprocessed by TCRdb itself: fastp quality trimming at Q25, MiXCR clonotype calling, in-frame beta chains only. CDR3 protein duplicates are merged, each entry listing the most common genes and DNA. The sample records 70,000 or so distinct CDR3 sequences, around 27% of which are singletons. The leading ten clones occupy 26% of the sample. According to the germline V gene (reference sequence), CDR1 reads MNHNY and CDR2 reads SVGAGI. The CDR3 holds 11 amino acids from the cysteine to the phenylalanine. Only CDR3 DNA is held: 33 bases, read in frame from base 1. There are a few counts of this clonotype. The antigen it binds to is not known. No much larger clone is present one base from it, and per-base qualities are unavailable.

Sequences were obtained from blood, either unsorted or a sorted T cell fraction (not recorded which). This TCR derives from a human donor who was either an allogeneic HSCT recipient or a stem cell or donor lymphocyte infusion donor (not recorded which). It is not recorded whose cells these are; they may come from a transplant donor. The rearranged segments are TRBV6-6 and TRBJ2-3; 7 bases in between match TRBD1. The nucleotides are TGTACTACAGGGGTATGGGATACGCAGTATTTT. The encoded protein is CTTGVWDTQYF.